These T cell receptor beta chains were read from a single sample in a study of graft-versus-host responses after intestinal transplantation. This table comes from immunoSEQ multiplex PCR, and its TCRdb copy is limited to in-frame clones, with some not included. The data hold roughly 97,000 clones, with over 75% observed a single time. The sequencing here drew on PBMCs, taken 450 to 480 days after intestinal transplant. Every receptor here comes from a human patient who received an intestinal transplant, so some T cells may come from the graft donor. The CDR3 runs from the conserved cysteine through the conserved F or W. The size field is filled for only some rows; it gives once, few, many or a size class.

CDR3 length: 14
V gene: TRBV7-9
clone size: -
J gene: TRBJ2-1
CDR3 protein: CASSLGTGYNEQFF

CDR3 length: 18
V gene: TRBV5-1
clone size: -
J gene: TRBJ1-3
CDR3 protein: CASSLGKDRVGGGNTIYF

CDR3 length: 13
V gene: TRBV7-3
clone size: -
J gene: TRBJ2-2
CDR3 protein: CASSLTNTGELFF

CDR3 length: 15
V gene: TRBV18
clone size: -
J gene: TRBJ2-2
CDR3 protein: CASSTRQENTGELFF

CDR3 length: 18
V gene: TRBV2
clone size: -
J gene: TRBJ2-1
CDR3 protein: CASSEGPLVGEGYNEQFF

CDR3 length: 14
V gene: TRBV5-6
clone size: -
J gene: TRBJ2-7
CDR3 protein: CASSLVGSPYEQYF

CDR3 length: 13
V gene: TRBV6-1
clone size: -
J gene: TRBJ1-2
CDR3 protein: CASSFRDRYGYTF

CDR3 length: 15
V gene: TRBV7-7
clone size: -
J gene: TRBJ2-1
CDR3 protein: CASSERESSYNEQFF

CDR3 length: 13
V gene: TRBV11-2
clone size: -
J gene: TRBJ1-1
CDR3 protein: CASSLGGNTEAFF

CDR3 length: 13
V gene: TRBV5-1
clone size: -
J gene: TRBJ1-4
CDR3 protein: CASRAGANEKLFF

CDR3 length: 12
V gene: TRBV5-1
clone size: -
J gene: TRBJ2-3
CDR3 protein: CASSLDADTQYF

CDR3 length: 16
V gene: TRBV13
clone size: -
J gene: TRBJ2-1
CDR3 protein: CASSLAGAPSYNEQFF

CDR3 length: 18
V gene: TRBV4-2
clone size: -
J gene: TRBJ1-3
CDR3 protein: CASSRTPDPGASGNTIYF

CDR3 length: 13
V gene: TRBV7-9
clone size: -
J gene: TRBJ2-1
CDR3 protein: CASSLWASNEQFF

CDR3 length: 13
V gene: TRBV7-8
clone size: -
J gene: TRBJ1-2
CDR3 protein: CASSRDRGGGYTF

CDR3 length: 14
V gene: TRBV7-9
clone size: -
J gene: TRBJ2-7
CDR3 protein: CASSPTAGAYEQYF

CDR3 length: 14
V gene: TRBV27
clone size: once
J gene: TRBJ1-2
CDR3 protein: CASTNTGGLYGYTF

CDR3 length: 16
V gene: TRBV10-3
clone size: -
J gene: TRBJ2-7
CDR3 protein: CAISGKGMGRGYEQYF

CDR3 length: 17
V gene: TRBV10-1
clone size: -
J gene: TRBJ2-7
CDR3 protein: CASSESGWGTRNYEQYF

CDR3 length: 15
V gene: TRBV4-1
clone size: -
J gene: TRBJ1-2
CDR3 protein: CASSRQQGANYGYTF